This T cell receptor beta chain was sequenced in a study of T cells after yellow fever vaccination. One entry per CDR3 protein, called by TCRdb with MiXCR from the 5' RACE reads. The data contain hundreds of thousands of distinct CDR3 sequences, 10% to 15% of them singletons. This CDR3 comprises 16 residues. J gave up 3 bases and V 3 bases, and 8 bases lay outside the gene matches. Germline lookup yields CDR1 SGHDN and CDR2 FVKESK. In its sample, this clonotype was seen many times. The specimen comprised PBMCs, sampled on the day of the yellow fever booster vaccination. This TCR derives from a man under 40 who received the YFV17D yellow fever vaccine. The chain recombines TRBV14 with TRBJ2-1; TRBD1 matches 7 bases. Written as DNA, the CDR3 is TGTGCCAGCAGCCAGGCCTCGGGACAGAACTACAATGAGCAGTTCTTC. As protein: CASSQASGQNYNEQFF.